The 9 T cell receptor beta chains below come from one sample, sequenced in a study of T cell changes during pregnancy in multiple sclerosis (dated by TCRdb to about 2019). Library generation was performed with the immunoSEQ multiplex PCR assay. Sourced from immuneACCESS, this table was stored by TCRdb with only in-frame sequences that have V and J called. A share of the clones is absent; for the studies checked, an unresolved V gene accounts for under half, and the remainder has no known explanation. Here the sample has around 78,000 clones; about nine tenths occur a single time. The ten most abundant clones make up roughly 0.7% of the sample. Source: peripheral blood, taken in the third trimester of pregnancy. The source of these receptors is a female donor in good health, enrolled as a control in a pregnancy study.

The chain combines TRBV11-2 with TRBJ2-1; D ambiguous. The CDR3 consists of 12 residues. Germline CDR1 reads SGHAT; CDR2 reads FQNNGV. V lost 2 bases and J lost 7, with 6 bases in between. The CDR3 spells CASSLIRNEQFF. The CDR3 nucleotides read TGTGCCAGCAGCTTAATTCGGAATGAGCAGTTCTTC.

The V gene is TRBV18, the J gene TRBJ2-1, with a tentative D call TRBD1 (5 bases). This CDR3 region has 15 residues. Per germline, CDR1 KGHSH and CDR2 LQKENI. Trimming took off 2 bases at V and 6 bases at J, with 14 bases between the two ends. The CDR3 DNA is TGTGCCAGCTCACCAGGGGCCTCCCCTGGCAATGAGCAGTTCTTC. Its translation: CASSPGASPGNEQFF. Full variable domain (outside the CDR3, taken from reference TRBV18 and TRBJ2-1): NAGVMQNPRHLVRRRGQEARLRCSPMKGHSHVYWYRQLPEEGLKFMVYLQKENIIDESGMPKERFSAEFPKEGPSILRIQQVVRGDSAAYFCASSPGASPGNEQFFGPGTRLTVL.

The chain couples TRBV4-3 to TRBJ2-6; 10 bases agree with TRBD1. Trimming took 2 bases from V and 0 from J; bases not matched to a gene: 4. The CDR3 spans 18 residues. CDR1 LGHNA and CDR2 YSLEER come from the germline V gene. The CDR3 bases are TGCGCCAGCAGCCAATGGGGACAGGGGAACTCTGGGGCCAACGTCCTGACTTTC. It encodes CASSQWGQGNSGANVLTF.

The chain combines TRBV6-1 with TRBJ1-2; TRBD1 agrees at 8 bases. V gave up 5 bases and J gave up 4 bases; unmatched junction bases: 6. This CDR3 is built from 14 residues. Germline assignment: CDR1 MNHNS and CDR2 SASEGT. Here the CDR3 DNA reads TGTGCCAGCAGTATCCGGACAGGGCCCTATGGCTACACCTTC. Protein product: CASSIRTGPYGYTF.

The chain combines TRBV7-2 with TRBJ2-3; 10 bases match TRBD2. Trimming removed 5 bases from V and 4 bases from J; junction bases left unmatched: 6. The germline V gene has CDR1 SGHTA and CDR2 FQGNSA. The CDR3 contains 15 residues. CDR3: CASSLGLAAADTQYF. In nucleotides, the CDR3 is TGTGCCAGCAGCCTAGGACTAGCGGCGGCAGATACGCAGTATTTT.

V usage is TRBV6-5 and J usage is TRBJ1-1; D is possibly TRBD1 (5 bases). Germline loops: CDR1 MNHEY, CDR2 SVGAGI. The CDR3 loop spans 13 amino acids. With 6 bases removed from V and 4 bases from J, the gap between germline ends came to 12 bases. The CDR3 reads CASRPSGGTEAFF. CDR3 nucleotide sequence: TGTGCCAGCAGACCTTCGGGGGGCACTGAAGCTTTCTTT.

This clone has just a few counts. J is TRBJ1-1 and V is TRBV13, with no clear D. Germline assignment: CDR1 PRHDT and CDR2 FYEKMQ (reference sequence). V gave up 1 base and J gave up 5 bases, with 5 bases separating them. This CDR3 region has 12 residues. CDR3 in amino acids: CASSLERTEAFF. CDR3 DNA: TGTGCCAGCAGCTTAGAGCGAACTGAAGCTTTCTTT.

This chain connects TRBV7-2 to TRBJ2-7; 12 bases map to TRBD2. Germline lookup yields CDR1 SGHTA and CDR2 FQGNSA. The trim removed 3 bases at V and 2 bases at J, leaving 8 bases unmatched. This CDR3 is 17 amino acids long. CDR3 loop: CASSFSTSGSLPYEQYF. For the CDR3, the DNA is TGTGCCAGCAGCTTCTCGACTAGCGGGAGCCTCCCCTACGAGCAGTACTTC. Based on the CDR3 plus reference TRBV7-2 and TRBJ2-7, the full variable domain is GAGVSQSPSNKVTEKGKDVELRCDPISGHTALYWYRQSLGQGLEFLIYFQGNSAPDKSGLPSDRFSAERTGGSVSTLTIQRTQQEDSAVYLCASSFSTSGSLPYEQYFGPGTRLTVT.

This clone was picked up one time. CDR3 loop: CASSSGGATDTQYF. The CDR3 region has the DNA TGTGCCAGCAGTAGCGGGGGGGCCACAGATACGCAGTATTTT. The chain carries TRBV6-1 and TRBJ2-3; 10 bases are a match to TRBD2. The CDR3 totals 14 residues. V lost 5 bases, J lost 2 bases, and 1 base stayed unmatched. Germline CDR1 MNHNS, CDR2 SASEGT.